This T cell receptor beta chain was sequenced during a study of human T cells and chemical hapten exposure (dated by TCRdb to 2020 to 2023). For context, the study as a whole: Libraries were pooled for sequencing, and variation in per-sample TCR yields was attributed mainly to small differences in library volumes within the pool. For every blood RNA sample, sequencing covered both the TCR alpha and TCR beta chains. This study followed changes in the peripheral blood TCR repertoire in vivo during primary and secondary sensitization of alopecia patients to the hapten diphenylcyclopropenone (DPC).

The time point label on this specimen signifies: healthy volunteer bleed at 2 weeks. Unfractionated whole blood was collected in Tempus Blood RNA tubes, and total RNA was extracted from that blood. About 5 healthy volunteers served as TCR sequencing controls and were bled at day 0, 2 weeks and 6 weeks. Remarks on this clonotype: Its antigen is still unknown. No qualities accompany the bases; no much larger clone lies one base away.

Points the paper makes about the study in general: No change with DPC sensitization was found in the number of TCRs above 1 in 1000 frequency, and no evidence of global repertoire structure alterations was found. After repeated subsampling, changes were observed in the strength of the expansion versus patch-test correlation and in the threshold at which the correlation became significant.

As encoded in the germline V gene, CDR1 is KGHDR while CDR2 is SFDVKD. The CDR3 covers 15 residues, taking in both the cysteine and the phenylalanine. Here the CDR3 DNA is all that survives: 45 bases in frame from base 1. Relative to germline, V is 4 bases shorter and J is 1 base shorter, with 10 bases between their ends. The library was prepared using RACE. Sequencer: NextSeq 500. During library preparation, unique molecular identifiers were attached to individual cDNA molecules so that TCRs could be counted in a quantitative, reproducible way. In the authors' own workflow: A median of about 89,000 TCRs per sample was observed, with a range of 23,224 to 690,600. The Decombinator software suite was used to annotate the V, J and CDR3 of the TCR reads. To make PS versus PT1 abundance plots, every sample was subsampled to the same number of TCRs (28,000). Expanded TCRs were defined as absent before sensitization and observed at least eight times at the 2-week time point. TCRdb handled the public reads itself, with Q25 trimming in fastp and clone calling in MiXCR, and kept productive beta chains. Identical CDR3 protein sequences are pooled into one entry, listed with their most common genes and DNA. These V and J calls derive from TCRdb rather than the authors' analysis. Present in this sample are roughly 48,000 distinct CDR3 sequences, around 4.5% of which were seen just once. The biggest ten clones account for around 5.8% of the sample.

This receptor was identified in a human donor in good health. Some clones in this sample may be carry-over from other donors' samples. In this chain, TRBV24-1 is recombined with TRBJ1-5; the D segment could be TRBD1, given 6 matching bases. Sequenced sample: whole blood. The CDR3 protein sequence reads: CATSEGAGSNQPQHF. Here is the DNA: TGTGCCACCAGTGAGGGGGCAGGGAGCAATCAGCCCCAGCATTTT.